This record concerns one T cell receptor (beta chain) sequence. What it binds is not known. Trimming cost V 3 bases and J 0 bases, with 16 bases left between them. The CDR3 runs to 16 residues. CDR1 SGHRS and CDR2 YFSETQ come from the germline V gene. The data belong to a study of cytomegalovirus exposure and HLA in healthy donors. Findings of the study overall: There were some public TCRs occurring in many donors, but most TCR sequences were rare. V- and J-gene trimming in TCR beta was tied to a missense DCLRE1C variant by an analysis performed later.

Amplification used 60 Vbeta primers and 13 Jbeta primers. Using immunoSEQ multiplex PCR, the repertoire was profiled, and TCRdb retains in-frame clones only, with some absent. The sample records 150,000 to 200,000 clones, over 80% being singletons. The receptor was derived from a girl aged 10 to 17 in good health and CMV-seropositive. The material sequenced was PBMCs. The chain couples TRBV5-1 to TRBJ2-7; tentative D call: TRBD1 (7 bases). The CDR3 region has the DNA TGCGCCAGCAGCTACGGCGGGACAGCTAGCTCCTACGAGCAGTACTTC. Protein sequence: CASSYGGTASSYEQYF.